This record looks at one T cell receptor (beta chain) sequence and its context. This entry belongs to a study of blood T cell repertoires in COVID-19. In the original analysis: The authors estimated nucleated cell counts from reference gene primer amplification. Generated by immunoSEQ multiplex PCR, the TCRdb table keeps only in-frame clones and is missing some. Clone size and the V and J calls come from that table; the DNA yielded D and trimming. This sample has over 250,000 clones, with 80% to 90% found just once. The germline gives CDR1 SGHAT, CDR2 FQNNGV. CDR3 size: 15 residues. V lost 4 bases to trimming and J lost 3 bases; unmatched junction nucleotides: 7.

The sequence came from a woman aged 70-85 years with acute or convalescent COVID-19. Sample: peripheral blood. The V gene is TRBV11-2, the J gene TRBJ2-7, with 9 bases that match TRBD1. The CDR3 region has the DNA TGTGCCAGCAGCTCTCACCGACAGGGGGGCTACGAGCAGTACTTC. This sequence encodes CASSSHRQGGYEQYF.